The present entry profiles one TCR beta chain with its context. These data are taken from a study of cytomegalovirus exposure and HLA in healthy donors. Study context: Researchers previously reported finding fewer than 120 million unique TCR beta sequences from around 200 million T cells.

The CDR3 is 12 residues long. The V gene's germline CDR1 is SGHDN and CDR2 FVKESK. V was shortened by 5 bases and J by 5 bases, with 7 bases between the two germline ends. Primers: 60 Vbeta forward and 13 Jbeta reverse. Sequenced by immunoSEQ multiplex PCR; TCRdb stores in-frame clones only, minus some. Among 150,000 to 200,000 clones, 60% to 80% were seen once, and the ten largest hold 13%. Sequenced material: PBMCs. This TCR derives from a woman between 50 and 59 years old in good health and CMV-seropositive. V usage is TRBV14 and J usage is TRBJ1-3; D is unclear. In DNA form, the CDR3 reads TGTGCCAGCAGCTCCGACAGAAACACCATATATTTT. Protein: CASSSDRNTIYF.